These 9 T cell receptor beta chains were sequenced from one sample in a study of blood T cell repertoires in COVID-19. TCRdb's copy holds only in-frame clones and misses some; the assay was immunoSEQ multiplex PCR. The sample consists of about 170,000 clones, approximately 88% of them appearing once. The sequencing input was peripheral blood. The receptors were sampled from a man between 18 and 35 years old with active or convalescent COVID-19.

This chain joins TRBV5-1 and TRBJ2-7, with D unclear. Trimming shortened V by 5 bases and J by 7 bases, and 10 bases separated the two germline ends. Germline V gives CDR1 SGHRS, CDR2 YFSETQ. The CDR3 totals 11 residues. CDR3 bases: TGCGCCAGCAGTTTGTCCGGGGAGCAGTACTTC. Amino acids: CASSLSGEQYF.

This chain connects TRBV19 to TRBJ1-6; 9 positions match TRBD1. V lost 5 bases and J lost 9; bases outside the gene matches: 8. Germline lookup yields CDR1 LNHDA and CDR2 SQIVND (reference sequence). The CDR3 length is 15 residues. The chain's CDR3 is CASSVTGQGRSPLHF. Here the CDR3 DNA reads TGTGCCAGTAGTGTTACGGGACAGGGCCGTTCACCCCTCCACTTT.

Worth noting for this clone: The identical CDR3 is also encoded by other nucleotide sequences in the sample. The CDR3 nucleotides read TGTGCCAGCAGCCAAGGCAGGGCTGGAAACACCATATATTTT. This encodes CASSQGRAGNTIYF. V is TRBV3-1 (or the pseudogene TRBV3-2) and J is TRBJ1-3; D is perhaps TRBD1 (5 bases). The V gene's germline CDR1 is LGHDT and CDR2 YNNKEL (reference sequence). Trimming stripped 1 base from V and 2 bases from J, with 6 bases between. The CDR3 is 14 amino acids.

This chain links TRBV3-1 (or the pseudogene TRBV3-2) with TRBJ1-2, with 7 positions matching TRBD1. Losses at the gene ends were 0 bases for V and 6 bases for J; bases not matched to a gene: 10. The germline V gene encodes CDR1 LGHDT and CDR2 YNNKEL (reference sequence). CDR3 length: 16 amino acids. CDR3: CASSQDLARTGNGYTF. In nucleotides, the CDR3 is TGTGCCAGCAGCCAAGATCTCGCACGGACAGGCAATGGCTACACCTTC.

CDR3 DNA sequence: TGTGCCAGCAGCTTATGGGCCCCCTCGGAGACCCAGTACTTC. The encoded protein is CASSLWAPSETQYF. The chain combines TRBV11-2 with TRBJ2-5; D uncertain. The ends were cut back, 2 bases at V and 5 bases at J, with 12 bases in the middle. Per germline, CDR1 SGHAT and CDR2 FQNNGV. The CDR3 covers 14 residues.

The sample holds one count of this clone. This sequence joins TRBV19 and TRBJ1-4; no reliable D call. Germline V lookup: CDR1 LNHDA, CDR2 SQIVND (reference sequence). The CDR3 runs to 16 residues. V was trimmed by 4 bases and J by 3 bases, leaving 15 bases between them. The CDR3 sequence is CASSTRCRESNEKLFF. CDR3 coding DNA: TGTGCCAGTAGTACAAGGTGTAGGGAGTCTAATGAAAAACTGTTTTTT.

The gene calls are TRBV3-1 (or the pseudogene TRBV3-2) and TRBJ1-1, with a possible D match to TRBD1 (5 bases). CDR1 and CDR2 (germline): LGHDT, YNNKEL (reference sequence). The CDR3 extends over 13 amino acids. Between the trimmed V and J ends, which lost 3 bases and 6 bases, there was a span of 11 bases. The CDR3 sequence: CASSQNRKAEAFF. CDR3 DNA sequence: TGTGCCAGCAGCCAGAACAGGAAAGCTGAAGCTTTCTTT.

This clone has only a few counts. The chain is built from TRBV28 and TRBJ1-5; 7 bases match TRBD1. The CDR3 spans 17 residues. Losses at the gene ends were 6 bases for V and 7 bases for J; bases not matched to a gene: 18. Looked up from germline, CDR1 is MDHEN and CDR2 is SYDVKM. This CDR3 reads CASSLLQGTYLGQPQHF. The CDR3 DNA reads as TGTGCCAGCAGCTTACTACAGGGGACTTATCTAGGGCAGCCCCAGCATTTT.

V and J are TRBV19 and TRBJ1-3, with TRBD1 identical over 8 bases. V gave up 6 bases and J gave up 1 base; unmatched junction bases: 5. The CDR3 covers 15 residues. CDR1 and CDR2 (germline): LNHDA, SQIVND (reference sequence). CDR3 loop: CASRGQGLSGNTIYF. In nucleotides, the CDR3 is TGTGCCAGTAGAGGACAGGGCTTGTCTGGAAACACCATATATTTT.